A single sample gave rise to the 20 T cell receptor beta chains below, sequenced in a study of beta chain features in type 1 diabetes. Findings and caveats of the study: TCRB CDR3s from Type 1 diabetes patients were moderately but significantly shorter in all four CD4+ subsets.

No cognate antigen is known for these TCRs. The authors reverse transcribed all of the isolated RNA, so sequencing captured expressed TCRB transcripts. Generated by immunoSEQ multiplex PCR, the TCRdb table keeps only in-frame clones and is missing some. The sample lists a few hundred thousand clones, 15% to 20% occurring once. Material: naive CD4+ T cells from blood. These receptor sequences come from a man aged 25-40 years with type 1 diabetes.

The chain uses TRBV10-3 and TRBJ2-5; perhaps TRBD2 as D (5 bases). The germline V gene has CDR1 ENHRY and CDR2 SYGVKD. The CDR3 spans 13 residues. Trimming cost V 3 bases and J 4 bases, with 9 bases left between them. This CDR3 reads CAISEEGRETQYF. CDR3 in DNA: TGTGCCATCAGTGAAGAGGGTAGAGAGACCCAGTACTTC.

This clone was seen a few times. CDR3 residues: CASRGLAGGAEQFF. CDR3 coding DNA: TGTGCCAGCAGAGGACTAGCGGGAGGAGCTGAGCAGTTCTTC. The V gene is TRBV11-2, the J gene TRBJ2-1; 14 nucleotides align to TRBD2. Germline V gives CDR1 SGHAT, CDR2 FQNNGV. The CDR3 is 14 residues long. V was clipped by 6 bases and J by 9 bases; unmatched bases: 4.

This clone was detected only a few times. The gene calls are TRBV6-5 and TRBJ2-3, with D maybe TRBD2 (5 bases). The germline V and J ends were trimmed by 6 bases and 2 bases, with 12 bases remaining between them. This CDR3 region has 14 residues. Looked up from germline, CDR1 is MNHEY and CDR2 is SVGAGI. As DNA, the CDR3 is TGTGCCAGCAGGCCGGGGTCCTCCACAGATACGCAGTATTTT. Translating it yields CASRPGSSTDTQYF.

The rearrangement links TRBV27 to TRBJ2-5; 7 bases are shared with TRBD1. J lost 3 bases, V lost 2 bases, and 6 bases had no gene match. This CDR3 is built from 15 residues. CDR1 and CDR2 (germline): MNHEY, SMNVEV (reference sequence). The CDR3 region is CASSLRGRGKETQYF. CDR3 DNA sequence: TGTGCCAGCAGTTTAAGGGGCAGGGGGAAAGAGACCCAGTACTTC.

This clone has more than one count but fewer than ten. This sequence joins TRBV30 and TRBJ1-5; 9 bases align to TRBD1. The J segment lost 6 bases and the V segment lost 4 bases, leaving 7 bases of the junction unmatched. The CDR3 spans 14 residues. The germline V gene encodes CDR1 GTSNPN and CDR2 SVGIG (reference sequence). CDR3 loop: CAWKPGQGGQPQHF. The CDR3 coding sequence is TGTGCCTGGAAACCGGGACAGGGTGGTCAGCCCCAGCATTTT.

This clone has only a few counts. In the same sample, other DNA sequences code for this CDR3. The J gene is TRBJ2-2, the V gene TRBV30; no clear D gene. The CDR3 sequence is 12 residues long. The germline gives CDR1 GTSNPN, CDR2 SVGIG (reference sequence). The V gene lost 2 bases and the J gene lost 3 bases, with 4 bases spanning the gap. The CDR3, as DNA: TGTGCCTGGAGTAGAGACACCGGGGAGCTGTTTTTT. Translation gives CAWSRDTGELFF.

This clone has only a few counts. The chain couples TRBV6-6 to TRBJ2-1, with D unclear. V lost 4 bases and J lost 10, with 11 bases in between. CDR3 length equals 12 residues. Germline V gene lookup returns CDR1 MNHNY and CDR2 SVGAGI (reference sequence). The CDR3 region is CASSSDVTEQFF. CDR3 nucleotide sequence: TGTGCCAGCAGTTCTGACGTCACCGAGCAGTTCTTC.

The sample holds a few counts of this clone. This sequence joins TRBV2 and TRBJ1-2; D gene ambiguous. CDR1 and CDR2 from the germline V gene are SNHLY and FYNNEI. The CDR3 extends over 12 amino acids. Trimming left V 6 bases short and J 8 bases short, with 13 bases between. In nucleotides, the CDR3 is TGTGCCAGCAGGAGGGAGGATGTGGGCTACACCTTC. This translates into CASRREDVGYTF.

The table lists this clone with a few counts. V is TRBV29-1 and J is TRBJ2-6; D gene uncertain. The length of the CDR3 is 14 residues. Germline CDR1 is SQVTM and CDR2 is ANQGSEA. V lost 3 bases and J lost 1, with 7 bases in between. CDR3 residues: CSVEWASGANVLTF. The CDR3 region has the DNA TGCAGCGTTGAGTGGGCGTCTGGGGCCAACGTCCTGACTTTC.

CDR3 coding DNA: TGTGCCTGGAGCTTACAGGGCTTTCGTGAAAAACTGTTTTTT. It yields the protein CAWSLQGFREKLFF. This chain links TRBV30 with TRBJ1-4; maybe TRBD1 (6 bases). V gave up 3 bases and J gave up 7 bases, with 15 bases separating them. The CDR3 sequence is 14 residues long. The germline CDR1 and CDR2 sequences are GTSNPN and SVGIG (reference sequence). The full variable domain, in which reference TRBV30 and TRBJ1-4 provide the parts outside the CDR3, is SQTIHQWPATLVQPVGSPLSLECTVEGTSNPNLYWYRQAAGRGLQLLFYSVGIGQISSEVPQNLSASRPQDRQFILSSKKLLLSDSGFYLCAWSLQGFREKLFFGSGTQLSVL.

This clone was detected only a few times. The chain is built from TRBV7-9 and TRBJ2-5; the match to TRBD2 covers 7 bases. The CDR3 sequence is 13 residues long. With V trimmed by 4 bases and J by 3 bases, 2 bases remained unmatched. The V gene's germline CDR1 is SEHNR and CDR2 FQNEAQ (reference sequence). The CDR3 here is CASSSGGKETQYF. The DNA of the CDR3 is TGTGCCAGCAGCTCCGGGGGGAAAGAGACCCAGTACTTC.

A few counts support this clone. The chain joins TRBV30 to TRBJ2-1; D remains ambiguous. The CDR3 consists of 11 residues. Germline V gene data show CDR1 as GTSNPN and CDR2 as SVGIG (reference sequence). Between the trimmed V and J ends, which lost 0 bases and 7 bases, there was a span of 4 bases. Here the CDR3 DNA reads TGTGCCTGGAGTGTACGGAATGAGCAGTTCTTC. It is translated as CAWSVRNEQFF.

The chain links TRBV27 to TRBJ2-5; the match to TRBD2 covers 9 bases. The CDR3 is 15 residues long. J lost 6 bases, V lost 5 bases, and 10 bases had no gene match. CDR1 and CDR2 from the germline V gene are MNHEY and SMNVEV (reference sequence). The CDR3 bases are TGTGCCAGCAGTACGCGGCGGGAGGGCCTGAAGACCCAGTACTTC. Its translation is CASSTRREGLKTQYF.

This clone turned up a few times. The CDR3 spells CASRGAGYQPQHF. Here the CDR3 DNA reads TGTGCCAGCCGCGGGGCAGGGTACCAGCCCCAGCATTTT. The rearrangement links TRBV25-1 to TRBJ1-5; D is perhaps TRBD1 (5 bases). Germline V CDR1 and CDR2: MGHDK, SYGVNS. This CDR3 comprises 13 residues. Trimming pared 8 bases from V and 7 bases from J, leaving 15 bases between.

This clone has more than one count but fewer than ten. The V gene is TRBV5-1, the J gene TRBJ1-2; D is unclear. Germline lookup yields CDR1 SGHRS and CDR2 YFSETQ. This CDR3 has 14 residues. The V end lost 5 bases, the J end lost 3 bases, and 14 bases lay between the germline ends. CDR3: CASSAGIIDYGYTF. The CDR3 bases are TGCGCCAGCAGTGCGGGAATCATCGACTATGGCTACACCTTC.

The CDR3 is CASSSSNEQFF. CDR3 DNA: TGTGCCAGCAGCTCTAGCAATGAGCAGTTCTTC. The V call is TRBV7-3, the J call TRBJ2-1; the D is unclear. Germline assignment: CDR1 SGHTA and CDR2 FQGTGA. The CDR3 spans 11 residues. Between the trimmed V and J ends, which lost 4 bases and 6 bases, there was a span of 4 bases.

This clone came up a few times. The chain links TRBV2 to TRBJ2-1; D is undetermined. From germline, CDR1 is SNHLY and CDR2 FYNNEI. The CDR3 totals 11 residues. Between the trimmed V and J ends, which lost 4 bases and 6 bases, there was a span of 4 bases. The CDR3 nucleotides read TGTGCCAGCAGTGGAACCAATGAGCAGTTCTTC. Translation: CASSGTNEQFF.

This clone was seen a few times. V and J are TRBV19 and TRBJ2-7, with 11 bases that match TRBD2. Per the germline V gene, CDR1 is LNHDA and CDR2 is SQIVND (reference sequence). The CDR3 consists of 15 residues. Unmatched junction bases numbered 7, after V lost 5 bases and J lost 4 bases. CDR3 loop: CASSPRASGRYEQYF. DNA of the CDR3: TGTGCCAGTAGTCCTCGGGCTAGCGGGAGGTACGAGCAGTACTTC.

The CDR3 DNA reads as TGCAGCGTTTTCGGACTAGCGGGAGTCGAGACCCAGTACTTC. Its protein product is CSVFGLAGVETQYF. This sequence joins TRBV29-1 and TRBJ2-5; 13 positions agree with TRBD2. This CDR3 spans 14 amino acids. Germline V gives CDR1 SQVTM, CDR2 ANQGSEA. V shed 5 bases, J shed 5 bases, and the junction held 5 bases outside the gene matches.

This clone was counted a few times. The chain combines TRBV4-1 with TRBJ2-3, with 13 bases matching TRBD2. The J segment lost 6 bases and the V segment lost 6 bases, leaving 9 bases of the junction unmatched. The CDR3 length is 16 residues. In germline, CDR1 is MGHRA, CDR2 YSYEKL. This CDR3 is CASRLLLAGGTDTQYF. The CDR3 DNA sequence: TGCGCCAGCAGGCTCCTACTAGCGGGAGGGACCGATACGCAGTATTTT.